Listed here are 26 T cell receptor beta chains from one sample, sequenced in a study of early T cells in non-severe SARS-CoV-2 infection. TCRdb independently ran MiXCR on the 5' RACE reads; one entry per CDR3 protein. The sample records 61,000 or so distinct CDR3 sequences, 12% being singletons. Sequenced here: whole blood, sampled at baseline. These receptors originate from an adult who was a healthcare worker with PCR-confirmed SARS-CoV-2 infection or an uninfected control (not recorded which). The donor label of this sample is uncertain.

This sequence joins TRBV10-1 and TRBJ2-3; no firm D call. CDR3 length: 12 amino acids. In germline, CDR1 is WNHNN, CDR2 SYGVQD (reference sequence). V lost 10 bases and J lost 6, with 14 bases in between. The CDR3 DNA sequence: TGCGCCACCCTGGTTCTAAGTGATACGCAGTATTTT. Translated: CATLVLSDTQYF.

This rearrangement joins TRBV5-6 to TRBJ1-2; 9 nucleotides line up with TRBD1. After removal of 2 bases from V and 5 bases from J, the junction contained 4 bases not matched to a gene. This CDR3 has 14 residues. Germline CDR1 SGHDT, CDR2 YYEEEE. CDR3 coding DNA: TGTGCCAGCAGCTTCACAGGGGGCGGTTATGGCTACACCTTC. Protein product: CASSFTGGGYGYTF.

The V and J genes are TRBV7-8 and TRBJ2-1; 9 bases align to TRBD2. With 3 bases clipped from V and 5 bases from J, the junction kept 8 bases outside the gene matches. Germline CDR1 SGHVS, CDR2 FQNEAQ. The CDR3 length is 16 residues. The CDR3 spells CASSFGASGDNNEQFF. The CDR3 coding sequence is TGTGCCAGCAGCTTCGGGGCTAGCGGGGATAACAATGAGCAGTTCTTC.

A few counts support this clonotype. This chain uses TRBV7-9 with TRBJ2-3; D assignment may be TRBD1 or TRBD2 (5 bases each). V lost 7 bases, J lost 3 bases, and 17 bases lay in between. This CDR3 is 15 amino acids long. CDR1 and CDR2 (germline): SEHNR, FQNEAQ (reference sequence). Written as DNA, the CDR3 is TGTGCCAGCACCCTGGGACGTGACGTTACAGATACGCAGTATTTT. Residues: CASTLGRDVTDTQYF. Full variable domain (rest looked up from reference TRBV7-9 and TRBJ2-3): DTGVSQNPRHKITKRGQNVTFRCDPISEHNRLYWYRQTLGQGPEFLTYFQNEAQLEKSRLLSDRFSAERPKGSFSTLEIQRTEQGDSAMYLCASTLGRDVTDTQYFGPGTRLTVL.

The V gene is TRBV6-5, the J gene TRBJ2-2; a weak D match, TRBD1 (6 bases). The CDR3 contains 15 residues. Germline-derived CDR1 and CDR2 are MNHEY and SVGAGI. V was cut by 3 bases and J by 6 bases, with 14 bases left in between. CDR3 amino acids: CASSYLNRAAGELFF. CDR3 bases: TGTGCCAGCAGTTATCTTAACAGGGCGGCCGGGGAGCTGTTTTTT.

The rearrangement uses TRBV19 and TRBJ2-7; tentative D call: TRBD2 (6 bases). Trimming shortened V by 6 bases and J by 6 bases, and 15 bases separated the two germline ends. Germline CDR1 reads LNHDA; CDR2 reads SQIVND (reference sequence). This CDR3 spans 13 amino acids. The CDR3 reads CASSQVGGSEQYV. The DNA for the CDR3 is TGTGCCAGTAGCCAAGTAGGAGGGTCCGAGCAGTACGTC.

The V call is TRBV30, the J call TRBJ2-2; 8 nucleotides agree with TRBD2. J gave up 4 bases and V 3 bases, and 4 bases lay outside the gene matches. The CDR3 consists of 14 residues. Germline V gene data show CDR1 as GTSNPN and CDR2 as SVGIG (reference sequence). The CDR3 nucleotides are TGTGCCTGGAGATGGCTAGCGGGCACCGGGGAGCTGTTTTTT. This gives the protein CAWRWLAGTGELFF.

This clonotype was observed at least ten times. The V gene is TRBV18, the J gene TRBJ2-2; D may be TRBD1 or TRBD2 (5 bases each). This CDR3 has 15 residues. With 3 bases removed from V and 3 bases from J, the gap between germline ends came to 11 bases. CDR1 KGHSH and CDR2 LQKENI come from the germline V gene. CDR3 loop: CASSPGTLDTGELFF. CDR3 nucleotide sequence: TGTGCCAGCTCACCGGGGACGCTCGACACCGGGGAGCTGTTTTTT.

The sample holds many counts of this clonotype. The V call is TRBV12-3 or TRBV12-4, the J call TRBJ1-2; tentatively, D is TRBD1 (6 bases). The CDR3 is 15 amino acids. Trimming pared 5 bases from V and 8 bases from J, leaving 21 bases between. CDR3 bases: TGTGCCAGCAGTCTCCGGGCAGGGGCGTTAGGAGGCTACACCTTC. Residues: CASSLRAGALGGYTF.

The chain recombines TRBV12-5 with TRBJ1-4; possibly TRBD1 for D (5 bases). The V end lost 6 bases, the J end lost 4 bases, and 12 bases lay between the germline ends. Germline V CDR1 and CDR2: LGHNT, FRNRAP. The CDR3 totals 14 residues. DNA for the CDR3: TGTGCTAGTGGCTCTGGGACCGTTAATGAAAAACTGTTTTTT. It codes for CASGSGTVNEKLFF.

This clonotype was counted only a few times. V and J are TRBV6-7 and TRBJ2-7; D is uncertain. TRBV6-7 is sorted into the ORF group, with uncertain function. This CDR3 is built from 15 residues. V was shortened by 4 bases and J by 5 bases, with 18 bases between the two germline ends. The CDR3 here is CASSSRRKLGNEQYV. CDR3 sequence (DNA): TGTGCCAGCAGTTCCCGCCGGAAGTTGGGGAACGAGCAGTACGTC.

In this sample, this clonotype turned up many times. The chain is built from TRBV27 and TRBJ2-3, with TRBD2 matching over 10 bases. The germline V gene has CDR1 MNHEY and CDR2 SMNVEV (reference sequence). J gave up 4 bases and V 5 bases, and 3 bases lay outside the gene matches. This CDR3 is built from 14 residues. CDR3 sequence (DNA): TGTGCCAGCAGTGAGCGGGGGGGCTCAGATACGCAGTATTTT. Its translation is CASSERGGSDTQYF.

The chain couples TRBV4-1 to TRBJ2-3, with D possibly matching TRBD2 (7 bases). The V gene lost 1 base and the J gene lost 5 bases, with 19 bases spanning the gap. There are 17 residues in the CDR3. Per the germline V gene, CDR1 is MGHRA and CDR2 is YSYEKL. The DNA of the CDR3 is TGCGCCAGCAGCCAAGGCGTGGGGGGGCTGCCTGGAGATACGCAGTATTTT. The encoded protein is CASSQGVGGLPGDTQYF.

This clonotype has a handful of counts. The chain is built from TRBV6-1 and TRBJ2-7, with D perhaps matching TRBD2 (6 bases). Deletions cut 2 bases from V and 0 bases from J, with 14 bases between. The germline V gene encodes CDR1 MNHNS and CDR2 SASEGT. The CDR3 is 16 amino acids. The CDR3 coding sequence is TGTGCCAGCAGTGAAACCCTAGCGCCAAGCTCCTACGAGCAGTACGTC. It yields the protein CASSETLAPSSYEQYV.

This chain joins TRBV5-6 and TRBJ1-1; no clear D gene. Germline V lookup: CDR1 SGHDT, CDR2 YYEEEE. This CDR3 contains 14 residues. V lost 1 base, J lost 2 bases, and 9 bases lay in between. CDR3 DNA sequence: TGTGCCAGCAGCTTGAACAGCCCAAACACTGAAGCTTTCTTT. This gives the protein CASSLNSPNTEAFF.

CDR3 loop: CASSSTGSSGYTF. CDR3 sequence (DNA): TGTGCCAGCAGTTCGACGGGTTCCAGTGGCTACACCTTC. J is TRBJ1-2 and V is TRBV12-3 or TRBV12-4; D gene ambiguous. The V gene lost 4 bases and the J gene lost 7 bases, with 13 bases spanning the gap. This CDR3 region has 13 residues.

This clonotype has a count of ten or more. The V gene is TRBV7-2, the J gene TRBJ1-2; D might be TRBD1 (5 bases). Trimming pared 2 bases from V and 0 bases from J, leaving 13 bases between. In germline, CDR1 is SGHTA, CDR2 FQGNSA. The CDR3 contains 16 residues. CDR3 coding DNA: TGTGCCAGCAGCTTAACGGAGGGGTATTCTAACTATGGCTACACCTTC. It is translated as CASSLTEGYSNYGYTF.

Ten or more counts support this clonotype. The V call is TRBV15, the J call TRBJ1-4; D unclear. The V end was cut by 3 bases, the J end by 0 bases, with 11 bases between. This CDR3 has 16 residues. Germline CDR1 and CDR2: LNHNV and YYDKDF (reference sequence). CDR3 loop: CATSRPKGTTNEKLFF. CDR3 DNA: TGTGCCACCAGCAGGCCCAAGGGAACAACTAATGAAAAACTGTTTTTT.

CDR3 in DNA: TGTGCCAGCAGCTTAGGACAGGGTATTAACACCGGGGAGCTGTTTTTT. Protein product: CASSLGQGINTGELFF. The V and J genes are TRBV11-3 and TRBJ2-2, with TRBD1 matching 7 bases. The CDR3 runs to 16 residues. Germline CDR1 reads SGHNT; CDR2 reads YENEEA. Germline trimming cut 1 base from V and 2 bases from J; bases unmatched to any gene: 4.

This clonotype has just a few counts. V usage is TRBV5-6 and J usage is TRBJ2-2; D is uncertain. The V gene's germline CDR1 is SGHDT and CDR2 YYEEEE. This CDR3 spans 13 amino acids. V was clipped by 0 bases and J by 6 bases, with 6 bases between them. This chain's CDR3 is CASSLDRAGELFF. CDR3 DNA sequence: TGTGCCAGCAGCTTGGATCGGGCCGGGGAGCTGTTTTTT.

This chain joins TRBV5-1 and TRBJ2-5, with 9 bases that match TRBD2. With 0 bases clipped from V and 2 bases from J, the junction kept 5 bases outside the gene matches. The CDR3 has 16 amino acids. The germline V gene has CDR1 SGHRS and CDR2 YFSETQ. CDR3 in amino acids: CASSLEASGAQETQYF. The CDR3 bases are TGCGCCAGCAGCTTGGAGGCTAGCGGGGCTCAAGAGACCCAGTACTTC.

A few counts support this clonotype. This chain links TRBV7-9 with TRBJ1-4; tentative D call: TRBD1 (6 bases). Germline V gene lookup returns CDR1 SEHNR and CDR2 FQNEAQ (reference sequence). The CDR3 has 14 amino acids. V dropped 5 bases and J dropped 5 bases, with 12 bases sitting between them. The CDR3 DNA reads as TGTGCCAGCAGCCGCCTAGGACAGAATGAAAAACTGTTTTTT. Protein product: CASSRLGQNEKLFF.

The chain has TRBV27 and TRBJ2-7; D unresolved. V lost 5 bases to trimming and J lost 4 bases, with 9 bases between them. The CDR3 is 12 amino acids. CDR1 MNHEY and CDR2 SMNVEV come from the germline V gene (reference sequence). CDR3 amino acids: CASSKDGYEQYV. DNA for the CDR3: TGTGCCAGCAGTAAGGACGGATACGAGCAGTACGTC.

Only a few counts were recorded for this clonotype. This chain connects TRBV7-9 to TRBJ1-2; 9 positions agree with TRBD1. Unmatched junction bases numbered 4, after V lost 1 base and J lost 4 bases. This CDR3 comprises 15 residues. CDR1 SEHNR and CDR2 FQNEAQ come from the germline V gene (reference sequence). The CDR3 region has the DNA TGTGCCAGCAGCTTAGTCGGGACAGGGTCCTATGGCTACACCTTC. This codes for CASSLVGTGSYGYTF.

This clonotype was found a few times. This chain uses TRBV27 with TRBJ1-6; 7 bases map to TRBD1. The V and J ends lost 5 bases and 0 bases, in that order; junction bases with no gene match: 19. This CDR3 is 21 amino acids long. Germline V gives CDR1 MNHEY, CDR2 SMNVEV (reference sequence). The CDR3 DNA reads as TGTGCCAGCAGTAGATATCTGGTCCCCCTGGACAGGAGCTCCTATAATTCACCCCTCCACTTT. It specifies CASSRYLVPLDRSSYNSPLHF.

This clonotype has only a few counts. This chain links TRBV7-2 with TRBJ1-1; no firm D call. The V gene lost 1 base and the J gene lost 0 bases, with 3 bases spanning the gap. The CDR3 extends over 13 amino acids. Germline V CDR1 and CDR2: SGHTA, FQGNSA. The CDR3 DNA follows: TGTGCCAGCAGCTTAGAGATGAACACTGAAGCTTTCTTT. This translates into CASSLEMNTEAFF.